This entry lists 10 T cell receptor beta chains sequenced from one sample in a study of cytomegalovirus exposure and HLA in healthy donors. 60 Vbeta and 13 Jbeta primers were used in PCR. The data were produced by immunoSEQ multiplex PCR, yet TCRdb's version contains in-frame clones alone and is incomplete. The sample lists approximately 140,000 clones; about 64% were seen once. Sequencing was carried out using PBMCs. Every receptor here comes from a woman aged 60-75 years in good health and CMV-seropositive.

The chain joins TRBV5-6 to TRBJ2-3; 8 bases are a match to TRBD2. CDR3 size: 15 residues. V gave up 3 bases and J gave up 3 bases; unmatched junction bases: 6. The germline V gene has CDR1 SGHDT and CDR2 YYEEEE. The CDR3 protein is CASSWGTSWTDTQYF. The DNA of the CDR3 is TGTGCCAGCAGCTGGGGGACTAGTTGGACAGATACGCAGTATTTT.

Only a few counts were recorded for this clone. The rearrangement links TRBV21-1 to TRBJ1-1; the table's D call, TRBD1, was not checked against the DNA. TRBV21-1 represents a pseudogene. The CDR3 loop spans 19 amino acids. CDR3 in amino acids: CASSKAPPDRILMNTEAFF. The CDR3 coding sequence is TGTGCCAGCAGCAAAGCCCCCCCGGACAGGATCCTTATGAACACTGAAGCTTTCTTT.

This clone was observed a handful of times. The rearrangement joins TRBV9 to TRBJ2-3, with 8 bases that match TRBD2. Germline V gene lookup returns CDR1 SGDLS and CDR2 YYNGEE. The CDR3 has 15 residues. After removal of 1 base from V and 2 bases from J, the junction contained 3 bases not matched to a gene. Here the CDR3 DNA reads TGTGCCAGCAGCGTACGGGAGGGCCACACAGATACGCAGTATTTT. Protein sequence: CASSVREGHTDTQYF.

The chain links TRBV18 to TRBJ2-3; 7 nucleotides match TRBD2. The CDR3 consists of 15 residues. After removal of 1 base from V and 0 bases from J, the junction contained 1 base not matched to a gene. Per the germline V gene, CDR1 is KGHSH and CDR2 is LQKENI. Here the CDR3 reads CASSPRLASTDTQYF. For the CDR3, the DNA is TGTGCCAGCTCACCACGACTAGCTAGCACAGATACGCAGTATTTT. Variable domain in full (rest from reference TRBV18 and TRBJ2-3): NAGVMQNPRHLVRRRGQEARLRCSPMKGHSHVYWYRQLPEEGLKFMVYLQKENIIDESGMPKERFSAEFPKEGPSILRIQQVVRGDSAAYFCASSPRLASTDTQYFGPGTRLTVL.

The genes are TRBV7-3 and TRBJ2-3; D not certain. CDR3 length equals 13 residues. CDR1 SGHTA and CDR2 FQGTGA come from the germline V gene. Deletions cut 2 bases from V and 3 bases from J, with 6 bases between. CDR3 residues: CASSLQNTDTQYF. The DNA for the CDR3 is TGTGCCAGCAGCTTACAAAATACAGATACGCAGTATTTT. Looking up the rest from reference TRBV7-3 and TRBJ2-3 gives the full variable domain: GAGVSQTPSNKVTEKGKYVELRCDPISGHTALYWYRQSLGQGPEFLIYFQGTGAADDSGLPNDRFFAVRPEGSVSTLKIQRTERGDSAVYLCASSLQNTDTQYFGPGTRLTVL.

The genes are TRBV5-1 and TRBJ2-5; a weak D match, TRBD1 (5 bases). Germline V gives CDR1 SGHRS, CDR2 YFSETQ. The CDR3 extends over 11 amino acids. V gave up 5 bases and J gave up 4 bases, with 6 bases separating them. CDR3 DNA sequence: TGCGCCAGCAGGGGGCGAGAGACCCAGTACTTC. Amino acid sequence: CASRGRETQYF.

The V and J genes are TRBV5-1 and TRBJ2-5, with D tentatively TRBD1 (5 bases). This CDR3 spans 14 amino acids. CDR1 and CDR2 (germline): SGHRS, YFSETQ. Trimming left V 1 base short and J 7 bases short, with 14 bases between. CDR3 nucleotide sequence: TGCGCCAGCAGCTTGAGTCAGGAAAGGGGGACCCAGTACTTC. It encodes CASSLSQERGTQYF. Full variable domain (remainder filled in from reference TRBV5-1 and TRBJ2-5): KAGVTQTPRYLIKTRGQQVTLSCSPISGHRSVSWYQQTPGQGLQFLFEYFSETQRNKGNFPGRFSGRQFSNSRSEMNVSTLELGDSALYLCASSLSQERGTQYFGPGTRLLVL.

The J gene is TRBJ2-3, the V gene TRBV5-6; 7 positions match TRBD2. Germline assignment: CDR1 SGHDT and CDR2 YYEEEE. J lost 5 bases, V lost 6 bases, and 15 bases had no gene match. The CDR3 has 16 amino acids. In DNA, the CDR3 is TGTGCCAGCACTGGGCTAGCGGACGGAGGTGGAGATACGCAGTATTTT. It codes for CASTGLADGGGDTQYF.

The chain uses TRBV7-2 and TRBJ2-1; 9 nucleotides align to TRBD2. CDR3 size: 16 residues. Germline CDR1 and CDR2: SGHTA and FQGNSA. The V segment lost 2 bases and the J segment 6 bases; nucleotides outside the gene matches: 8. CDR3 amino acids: CASSLRASGASNEQFF. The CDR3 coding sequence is TGTGCCAGCAGCTTAAGGGCTAGCGGGGCATCCAATGAGCAGTTCTTC.

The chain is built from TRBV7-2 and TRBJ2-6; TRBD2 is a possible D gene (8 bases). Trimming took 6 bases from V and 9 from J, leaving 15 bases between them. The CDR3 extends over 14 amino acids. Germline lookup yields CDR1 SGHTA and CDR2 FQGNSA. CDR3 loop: CASRPGGGVNVLTF. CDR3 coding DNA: TGTGCCAGCAGGCCGGGAGGGGGCGTCAACGTCCTGACTTTC.